A single sample gave rise to the 10 T cell receptor beta chains below, sequenced in a study of T cells in Graves' hyperthyroidism and ophthalmopathy (dated by TCRdb to 2018 to 2020). Library creation used multiplex PCR. Sequenced on an Illumina HiSeq 2000. The TCR beta CDR3 regions were amplified from the RNA transcripts. The first round of RT-PCR for the TCR CDR3 was performed with the HTBI primer set and the Qiagen OneStep RT-PCR kit. TCRdb applied fastp at Q25 and MiXCR to the public reads, then kept only in-frame beta chains. Rows with a matching CDR3 protein are joined into one entry that keeps the most common DNA and genes. Recorded for this sample are about 560,000 distinct CDR3 sequences; under 60% of them occurred a single time. The top ten clonotypes cover about 8.2% of the sample. The sequenced material came from peripheral blood or thyroid tissue (not recorded which). The receptors here all came from a woman between 18 and 29 years old with Graves' hyperthyroidism. Donor details come from another sample of the same person, matched by shared clones.

This clonotype was seen at least ten times. The final CDR3 position lacks the conserved phenylalanine or tryptophan, pointing to a likely read error. The DNA is omitted, as the CDR3 cannot be located on it reliably, and the CDR3 follows TCRdb's listing. The chain uses TRBV6-4 and TRBJ1-4; TRBD1 is the table's D call, not checked against the DNA. The CDR3 length is 13 residues, termini included. CDR1 and CDR2 (germline): MRHNA, SNTAGT. CDR3 protein: CASSDPRTGGASV.

The table lists this clonotype with a few counts. The chain employs TRBV14 and TRBJ2-6; TRBD1 agrees at 7 bases. The CDR3 is made up of 19 amino acids. The ends lost 6 bases at V and 0 bases at J; junction bases unmatched: 14. Looked up from germline, CDR1 is SGHDN and CDR2 is FVKESK. CDR3 DNA: TGTGCCAGCAGAGACCGAGAGGGGGCAAACAACTCTGGGGCCAACGTCCTGACTTTC. It translates to CASRDREGANNSGANVLTF.

The chain joins TRBV5-1 to TRBJ1-5, with TRBD1 identical over 8 bases. The V and J ends lost 9 bases and 4 bases, in that order; junction bases with no gene match: 18. CDR1 SGHRS and CDR2 YFSETQ come from the germline V gene. This CDR3 is 17 amino acids long. CDR3 residues: CATVGQVARYRNQPQHF. CDR3 coding DNA: TGCGCCACCGTGGGACAGGTCGCCCGTTATAGGAATCAGCCCCAGCATTTT.

This clonotype has a handful of counts. The gene calls are TRBV19 and TRBJ1-1; perhaps TRBD1 as D (6 bases). CDR1 is LNHDA, CDR2 SQIVND, per germline (reference sequence). This CDR3 region has 14 residues. V was pared by 6 bases and J by 6 bases, with 17 bases between. CDR3 sequence: CASRTQGGGAEAFF. The CDR3 nucleotides read TGTGCCAGTAGGACACAGGGCGGCGGTGCTGAAGCTTTCTTT.

Remarks on this clonotype: The junction does not match germline at one end; this may be a read error. The chain has TRBV29-1 and TRBJ2-5; 15 positions match TRBD2. Germline CDR1 and CDR2: SQVTM and ANQGSEA. The CDR3 is 17 amino acids. In nucleotides, the CDR3 is TGCAGCGTTGAAGAAAGGACTAGCGGGAGGGCCTTCGAGACCCGGTACTTC. Translating it yields CSVEERTSGRAFETRYF.

The chain uses TRBV19 and TRBJ1-2; 9 nucleotides agree with TRBD1. V dropped 4 bases and J dropped 7; count of bases not matched to a gene: 13. The CDR3 extends over 16 amino acids. CDR1 is LNHDA, CDR2 SQIVND, per germline (reference sequence). The CDR3 is CASSTTGQGFIGGYTF. As DNA, the CDR3 is TGTGCCAGTAGTACCACCGGACAGGGGTTTATCGGTGGCTACACCTTC.

The rearrangement links TRBV14 to TRBJ2-7, with 7 nucleotides matching TRBD2. This CDR3 is 13 amino acids long. J lost 2 bases, V lost 7 bases, and 5 bases had no gene match. Germline V gene lookup returns CDR1 SGHDN and CDR2 FVKESK. This CDR3 reads CASTRAGTYEQYF. The CDR3 nucleotides read TGTGCCAGCACCCGAGCGGGGACCTACGAGCAGTACTTC.

This chain uses TRBV7-9 with TRBJ1-2; D is undetermined. Germline CDR1 is SEHNR and CDR2 is FQNEAQ (reference sequence). V shed 5 bases and J shed 8 bases, with 15 bases lying between them. The CDR3 runs to 13 residues. CDR3 protein: CASSRESQGGYTF. CDR3 DNA sequence: TGTGCCAGCAGCCGGGAAAGCCAAGGAGGCTACACCTTC.

The sample holds a few counts of this clonotype. V usage is TRBV7-9 and J usage is TRBJ2-7; possibly TRBD2 for D (5 bases). The germline V gene encodes CDR1 SEHNR and CDR2 FQNEAQ (reference sequence). With 2 bases removed from V and 2 bases from J, the gap between germline ends came to 19 bases. This CDR3 has 17 amino acids. CDR3 in amino acids: CASSLSGSSGSPYEQYF. In nucleotides, the CDR3 is TGTGCCAGCAGCTTATCGGGGAGTAGTGGTTCGCCCTACGAGCAGTACTTC. The full variable domain, its missing parts supplied by reference TRBV7-9 and TRBJ2-7, is DTGVSQNPRHKITKRGQNVTFRCDPISEHNRLYWYRQTLGQGPEFLTYFQNEAQLEKSRLLSDRFSAERPKGSFSTLEIQRTEQGDSAMYLCASSLSGSSGSPYEQYFGPGTRLTVT.

This clonotype was detected ten times or more. The V gene is TRBV12-3 or TRBV12-4, the J gene TRBJ2-5; TRBD2 matches at 8 bases. This CDR3 has 13 amino acids. V lost 7 bases to trimming and J lost 5 bases; unmatched junction nucleotides: 6. This CDR3 reads CASTREGLETQYF. In DNA form, the CDR3 reads TGTGCCAGCACTCGGGAGGGCCTCGAGACCCAGTACTTC.